Listed below are T cell receptor beta chains from one sample, sequenced in a study of post-analysis software for immune sequencing data. Each CDR3 protein is one row after TCRdb ran MiXCR on the PCR reads. In the table there are roughly 670,000 distinct CDR3 sequences, roughly three fifths of which are singletons. The sequenced sample was blood. Receptor source: a girl aged 2-10 years with multiple sclerosis. The CDR3 runs from the conserved cysteine through the conserved F or W. The D gene is left open where the match is weak. A row's size may be missing; if present it is once, few, many or a size class.

V gene,D gene,clone size,J gene,CDR3 protein,CDR3 DNA
TRBV13,.,.,TRBJ2-5,CASSLGQERSNEQYF,TGTGCCAGCAGCTTAGGCCAGGAGAGAAGTAATGAGCAGTACTTC
TRBV5-5,.,.,TRBJ2-6,CASRRMVGANVLTF,TGTGCCAGCAGGCGGATGGTTGGGGCCAACGTCCTGACTTTC
TRBV20-1,.,.,TRBJ2-1,CSASRSAGQQFF,TGCAGTGCTAGCAGGTCTGCGGGTCAGCAGTTCTTC
TRBV5-1,TRBD2,few,TRBJ2-1,CASSFSTASGVPRRGGQYNEQFF,TGCGCCAGCAGCTTTAGCACCGCATCAGGGGTTCCTCGGCGCGGGGGGCAATACAATGAGCAGTTCTTC
TRBV10-3,.,.,TRBJ1-3,CAISDPLTGNQSGNTIYF,TGTGCCATCAGTGATCCCTTAACAGGGAACCAATCTGGAAACACCATATATTTT
TRBV6-1,TRBD2,.,TRBJ2-1,CASRALLAGTYNEQFF,TGTGCCAGTAGAGCCCTGCTAGCGGGGACTTACAATGAGCAGTTCTTC
TRBV6-6,TRBD1,few,TRBJ2-4,CASRSTGPDIQYF,TGTGCCAGCAGGTCGACAGGGCCTGACATTCAGTACTTC
TRBV7-8,.,.,TRBJ2-3,CASSLVEDPDTQYF,TGTGCCAGCAGCTTAGTGGAGGACCCAGATACGCAGTATTTT
TRBV15,TRBD1,.,TRBJ2-3,CATTGGYQDTQYF,TGTGCCACCACAGGGGGCTATCAAGATACGCAGTATTTT
TRBV7-9,.,.,TRBJ2-3,CASSLGQGRLSTDTQYF,TGTGCCAGCAGCTTAGGCCAGGGGCGTCTTAGCACAGATACGCAGTATTTT
TRBV5-5,.,.,TRBJ1-4,CASPRSRGGEKLFF,TGTGCCAGCCCACGCAGTAGGGGAGGAGAAAAACTGTTTTTT
TRBV3-1,TRBD1,few,TRBJ2-5,CASSQGGQGETQYF,TGTGCCAGCAGCCAAGGGGGACAGGGGGAGACCCAGTACTTC
TRBV10-3,.,.,TRBJ1-1,CASQPGVMNTEAFF,TGTGCCTCCCAACCAGGGGTAATGAACACTGAAGCTTTCTTT
TRBV4-1,TRBD1,once,TRBJ2-3,CASSLPDRDWDTQYF,TGCGCCAGCAGCCTTCCGGACAGGGACTGGGATACGCAGTATTTT
TRBV7-9,.,.,TRBJ2-7,CASSSTSREPLEQYF,TGTGCCAGCAGCTCCACCTCCCGGGAGCCCCTCGAGCAGTACTTC
TRBV7-2,.,few,TRBJ2-1,CASSLVLATNEQFF,TGTGCCAGCAGCTTAGTCCTAGCCACCAATGAGCAGTTCTTC
TRBV7-2,.,.,TRBJ2-3,CASSHLTDTQYF,TGTGCCAGCAGCCATCTAACGGATACGCAGTATTTT
TRBV20-1,TRBD2,.,TRBJ2-5,CSAREAGGPEETQYF,TGCAGTGCTAGGGAGGCGGGAGGGCCGGAGGAGACCCAGTACTTC
TRBV5-1,.,few,TRBJ2-1,CASSLEPGGRSEQFF,TGCGCCAGCAGCTTAGAGCCCGGAGGGCGAAGTGAGCAGTTCTTC
TRBV7-9,TRBD2,.,TRBJ2-5,CASSLRGYQETQYF,TGTGCCAGCAGCCTGCGGGGGTACCAAGAGACCCAGTACTTC
TRBV20-1,.,once,TRBJ1-2,CSAVVQGLTYGYTF,TGCAGTGCTGTCGTCCAGGGGCTGACCTATGGCTACACCTTC
TRBV9,TRBD2,.,TRBJ2-3,CASSARLAGADTQYF,TGTGCCAGCAGCGCCCGACTAGCGGGAGCAGATACGCAGTATTTT
TRBV2,.,.,TRBJ2-2,CASSEGYTRELFF,TGTGCCAGCAGTGAGGGGTACACCAGGGAGCTGTTTTTT
TRBV5-1,.,.,TRBJ1-2,CASSLPADIAGVYTF,TGCGCCAGCAGCCTACCCGCGGACATCGCTGGGGTCTACACCTTC
TRBV12-3/TRBV12-4,.,.,TRBJ2-1,CASRVDGDFYNEQFF,TGTGCCAGCAGGGTGGACGGGGACTTTTACAATGAGCAGTTCTTC
TRBV20-1,.,.,TRBJ2-5,CSARDQAGQETQYF,TGCAGTGCTAGAGATCAAGCAGGGCAAGAGACCCAGTACTTC
TRBV5-1,.,.,TRBJ2-7,CASSLNGDGSYEQYF,TGCGCCAGCAGCCTTAACGGGGACGGATCCTACGAGCAGTACTTC
TRBV7-8,TRBD1,.,TRBJ2-7,CASTINHPGQLGEQYF,TGTGCCAGCACCATTAACCATCCGGGACAGCTCGGCGAGCAGTACTTC
TRBV7-2,.,.,TRBJ1-4,CASSLTVLGAEKLFF,TGTGCCAGCAGCTTAACGGTCCTAGGGGCTGAAAAACTGTTTTTT
TRBV7-2,TRBD1,.,TRBJ2-1,CASSGQGGFSYNEQFF,TGTGCCAGCAGTGGTCAAGGGGGCTTCTCCTACAATGAGCAGTTCTTC
TRBV6-6,.,.,TRBJ1-2,CASSYSGQWIYGYTF,TGTGCCAGCAGTTACTCCGGACAGTGGATTTATGGCTACACCTTC
TRBV19,TRBD1,.,TRBJ1-6,CASHSGTGGVTLHF,TGTGCCAGCCATTCCGGGACAGGGGGTGTTACCCTCCACTTT
TRBV20-1,TRBD2,.,TRBJ2-5,CSATTSVETQYF,TGCAGTGCTACGACTAGCGTAGAGACCCAGTACTTC
TRBV7-3,.,once,TRBJ2-7,CASSSEAGKTPYEQYF,TGTGCCAGCAGCTCGGAAGCCGGGAAGACACCTTACGAGCAGTACTTC
TRBV3-1,TRBD2,.,TRBJ2-3,CASSLWTSGGFLPDTQYF,TGTGCCAGCAGCTTGTGGACTAGCGGGGGGTTCCTCCCAGATACGCAGTATTTT
TRBV29-1,TRBD2,.,TRBJ2-5,CSVMKRGGRETQYF,TGCAGCGTTATGAAGCGGGGGGGCCGGGAGACCCAGTACTTC
TRBV29-1,.,once,TRBJ2-5,CSIKTGLREQYF,TGCAGCATCAAGACAGGTTTAAGGGAGCAGTACTTC
TRBV5-1,TRBD2,few,TRBJ2-3,CASSLGRSGRPVGTQYF,TGCGCCAGCAGCTTAGGGAGGAGCGGGAGGCCCGTTGGTACGCAGTATTTT
TRBV4-1,.,.,TRBJ2-1,CASSQDPGDYNEQFF,TGCGCCAGCAGCCAAGATCCTGGCGATTACAATGAGCAGTTCTTC
TRBV29-1,.,few,TRBJ1-2,CSVEEKNYGYTF,TGCAGCGTTGAAGAAAAAAACTATGGCTACACCTTC
TRBV10-2,TRBD2,.,TRBJ2-5,CASSERGLAGGVIETQYF,TGCGCCAGCAGTGAGAGGGGACTAGCGGGGGGGGTGATAGAGACCCAGTACTTC
TRBV6-1,.,few,TRBJ2-4,CASSERAVAKNIQYF,TGTGCCAGCAGTGAAAGGGCAGTAGCCAAAAACATTCAGTACTTC
TRBV7-2,TRBD2,.,TRBJ2-2,CASSLRGLAGTGELFF,TGTGCCAGCAGCTTGAGGGGGCTAGCGGGGACCGGGGAGCTGTTTTTT
TRBV12-3/TRBV12-4,.,.,TRBJ2-7,CASSHGDPTYEQYF,TGTGCCAGCAGCCACGGGGATCCAACCTACGAGCAGTACTTC
TRBV5-6,.,.,TRBJ2-3,CASSWVGSTDTQYF,TGTGCCAGCAGCTGGGTGGGTAGCACAGATACGCAGTATTTT
TRBV12-3/TRBV12-4,TRBD2,.,TRBJ2-2,CASRIAGGTGELFF,TGTGCCAGCAGAATAGCGGGAGGCACCGGGGAGCTGTTTTTT
TRBV12-3/TRBV12-4,.,.,TRBJ2-3,CASSPPGKRASTDAQYF,TGTGCCAGCAGCCCCCCAGGAAAGCGGGCGAGCACAGATGCGCAGTATTTT
TRBV7-9,TRBD1,.,TRBJ1-1,CASSPNRGKAFF,TGTGCCAGCAGCCCCAACAGGGGTAAAGCTTTCTTT
TRBV29-1,.,.,TRBJ1-2,CSVRIRDRNYGYTF,TGCAGCGTTCGAATCAGGGATCGTAACTATGGCTACACCTTC
TRBV6-1,TRBD1,few,TRBJ1-2,CASSGQGIEYGYGYTF,TGTGCCAGTAGCGGACAGGGGATTGAGTATGGCTATGGCTACACCTTC
TRBV18,.,.,TRBJ2-7,CASSQQEYEQYF,TGTGCCAGCTCCCAACAAGAATACGAGCAGTACTTC
TRBV2,TRBD2,.,TRBJ2-2,CASSEAALAGGSGELFF,TGTGCCAGCAGTGAAGCGGCACTAGCGGGGGGCTCCGGGGAGCTGTTTTTT
TRBV5-1,.,.,TRBJ2-5,CASSSGRRETQYF,TGCGCCAGCAGCTCGGGAAGGAGGGAGACCCAGTACTTC
TRBV20-1,TRBD1,few,TRBJ1-5,CSAPPGQGGNQPQHF,TGCAGTGCCCCCCCGGGACAGGGGGGGAATCAGCCCCAGCATTTT
TRBV12-3/TRBV12-4,.,.,TRBJ1-1,CASSTKQGTEAFF,TGTGCCAGCAGTACTAAACAGGGCACTGAAGCTTTCTTT